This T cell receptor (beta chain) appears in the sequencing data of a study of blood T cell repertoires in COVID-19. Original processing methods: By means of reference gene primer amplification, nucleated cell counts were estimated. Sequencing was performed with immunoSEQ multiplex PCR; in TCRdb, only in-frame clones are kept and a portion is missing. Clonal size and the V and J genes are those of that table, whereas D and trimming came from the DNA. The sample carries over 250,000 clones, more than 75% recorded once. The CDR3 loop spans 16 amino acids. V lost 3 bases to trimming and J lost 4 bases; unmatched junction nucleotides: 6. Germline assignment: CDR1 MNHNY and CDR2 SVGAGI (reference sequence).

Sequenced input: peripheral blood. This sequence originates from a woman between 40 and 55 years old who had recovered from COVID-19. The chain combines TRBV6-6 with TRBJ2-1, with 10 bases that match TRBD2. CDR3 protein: CASSYWLAGEYNEQFF. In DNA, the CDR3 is TGTGCCAGCAGTTATTGGCTAGCGGGAGAGTACAATGAGCAGTTCTTC.